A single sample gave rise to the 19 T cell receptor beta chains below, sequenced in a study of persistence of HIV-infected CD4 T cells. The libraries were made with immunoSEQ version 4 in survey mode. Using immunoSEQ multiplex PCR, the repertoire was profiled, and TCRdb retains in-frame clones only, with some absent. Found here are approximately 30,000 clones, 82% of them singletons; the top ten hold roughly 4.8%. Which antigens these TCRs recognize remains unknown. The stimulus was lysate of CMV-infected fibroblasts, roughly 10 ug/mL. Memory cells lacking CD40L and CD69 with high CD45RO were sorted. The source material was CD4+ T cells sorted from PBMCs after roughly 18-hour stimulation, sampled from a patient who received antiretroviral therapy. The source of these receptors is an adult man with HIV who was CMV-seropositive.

The chain's CDR3 is CASSQRRVSTGELFF. The CDR3 nucleotides are TGTGCCAGCAGCCAGAGAAGGGTGTCGACCGGGGAGCTGTTTTTT. The rearrangement uses TRBV14 and TRBJ2-2; D is uncertain. V was shortened by 3 bases and J by 5 bases, with 13 bases between the two germline ends. The CDR3 spans 15 residues. Germline V lookup: CDR1 SGHDN, CDR2 FVKESK.

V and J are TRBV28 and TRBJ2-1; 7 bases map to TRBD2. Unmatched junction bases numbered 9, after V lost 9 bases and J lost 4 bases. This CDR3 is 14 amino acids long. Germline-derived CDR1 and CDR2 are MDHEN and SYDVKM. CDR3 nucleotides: TGTGCCAGTTCAAACCTCGGGGGGTACAATGAGCAGTTCTTC. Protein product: CASSNLGGYNEQFF.

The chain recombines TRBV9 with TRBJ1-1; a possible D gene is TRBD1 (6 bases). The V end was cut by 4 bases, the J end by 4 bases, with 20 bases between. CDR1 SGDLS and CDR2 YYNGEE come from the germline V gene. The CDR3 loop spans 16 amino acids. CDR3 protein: CASSPHLRGGGTEAFF. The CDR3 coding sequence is TGTGCCAGCAGCCCACATCTCAGGGGCGGGGGCACTGAAGCTTTCTTT.

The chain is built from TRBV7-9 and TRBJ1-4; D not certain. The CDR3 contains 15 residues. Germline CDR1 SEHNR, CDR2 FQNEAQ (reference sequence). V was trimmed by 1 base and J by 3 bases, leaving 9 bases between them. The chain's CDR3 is CASSLVPISNEKLFF. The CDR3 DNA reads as TGTGCCAGCAGCTTAGTTCCGATTTCTAATGAAAAACTGTTTTTT.

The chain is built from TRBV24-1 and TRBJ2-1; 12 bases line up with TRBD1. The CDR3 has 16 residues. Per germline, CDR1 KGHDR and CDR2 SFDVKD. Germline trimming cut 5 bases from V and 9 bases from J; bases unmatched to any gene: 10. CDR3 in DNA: TGTGCCACCAGTGGACTTACCGGGACAGGGGGCAGTGAGCAGTTCTTC. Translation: CATSGLTGTGGSEQFF.

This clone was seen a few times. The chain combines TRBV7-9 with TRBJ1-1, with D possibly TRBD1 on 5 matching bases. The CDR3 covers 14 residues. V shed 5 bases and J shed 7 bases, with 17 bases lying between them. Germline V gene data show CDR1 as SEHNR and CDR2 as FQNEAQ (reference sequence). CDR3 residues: CASSAGTFHSEAFF. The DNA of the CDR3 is TGTGCCAGCAGCGCCGGGACTTTTCATAGTGAAGCTTTCTTT. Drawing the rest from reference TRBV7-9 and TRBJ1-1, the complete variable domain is DTGVSQNPRHKITKRGQNVTFRCDPISEHNRLYWYRQTLGQGPEFLTYFQNEAQLEKSRLLSDRFSAERPKGSFSTLEIQRTEQGDSAMYLCASSAGTFHSEAFFGQGTRLTVV.

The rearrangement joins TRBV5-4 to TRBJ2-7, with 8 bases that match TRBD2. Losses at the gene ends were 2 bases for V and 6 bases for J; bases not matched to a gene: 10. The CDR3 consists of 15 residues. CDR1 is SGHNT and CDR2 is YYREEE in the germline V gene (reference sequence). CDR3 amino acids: CASSFGTGGPGEQYF. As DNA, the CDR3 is TGTGCCAGCAGCTTCGGTACGGGGGGGCCTGGCGAGCAGTACTTC.

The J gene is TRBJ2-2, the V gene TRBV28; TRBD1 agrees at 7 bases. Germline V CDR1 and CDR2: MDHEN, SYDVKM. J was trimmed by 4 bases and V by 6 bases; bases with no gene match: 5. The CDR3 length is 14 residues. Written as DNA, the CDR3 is TGTGCCAGCAGCCGGGACAGCTTCACCGGGGAGCTGTTTTTT. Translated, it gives CASSRDSFTGELFF.

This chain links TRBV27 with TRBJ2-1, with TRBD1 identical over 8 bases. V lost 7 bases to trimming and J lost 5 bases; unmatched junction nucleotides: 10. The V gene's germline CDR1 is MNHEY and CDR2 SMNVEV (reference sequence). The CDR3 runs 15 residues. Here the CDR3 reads CASKKQGGLNNEQFF. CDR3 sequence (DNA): TGTGCCAGCAAGAAACAGGGGGGCCTCAACAATGAGCAGTTCTTC.

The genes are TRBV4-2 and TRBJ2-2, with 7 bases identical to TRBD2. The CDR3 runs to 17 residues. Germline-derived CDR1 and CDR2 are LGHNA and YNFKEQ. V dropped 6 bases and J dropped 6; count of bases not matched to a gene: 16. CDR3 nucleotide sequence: TGTGCCAGCAGTCCGTTTATGGCGGGGCGGGGGTCCGGGGAGCTGTTTTTT. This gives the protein CASSPFMAGRGSGELFF.

The CDR3 loop reads CASSQEVLDYGYTF. CDR3 nucleotides: TGTGCCAGCAGCCAAGAGGTCCTCGACTATGGCTACACCTTC. The chain has TRBV16 and TRBJ1-2, with D unclear. Germline CDR1 KGHSY, CDR2 FQNENV. This CDR3 contains 14 residues. Trimming cost V 2 bases and J 3 bases, with 10 bases left between them.

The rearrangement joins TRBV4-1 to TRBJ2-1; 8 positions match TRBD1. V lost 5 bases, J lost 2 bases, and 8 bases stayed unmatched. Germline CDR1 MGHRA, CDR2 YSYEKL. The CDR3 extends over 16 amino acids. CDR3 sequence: CASSLPGTGTYNEQFF. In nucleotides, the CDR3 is TGCGCCAGCAGCTTACCCGGGACAGGAACCTACAATGAGCAGTTCTTC.

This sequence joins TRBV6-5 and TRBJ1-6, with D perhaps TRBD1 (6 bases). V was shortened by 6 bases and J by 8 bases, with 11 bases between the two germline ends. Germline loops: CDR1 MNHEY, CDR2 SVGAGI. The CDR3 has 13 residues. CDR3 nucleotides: TGTGCCAGCAGGACAGGCAGTGATTCACCCCTCCACTTT. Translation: CASRTGSDSPLHF.

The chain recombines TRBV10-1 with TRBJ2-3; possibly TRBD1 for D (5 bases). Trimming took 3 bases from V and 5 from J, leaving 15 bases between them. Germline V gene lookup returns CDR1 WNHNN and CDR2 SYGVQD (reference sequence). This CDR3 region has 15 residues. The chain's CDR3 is CASSEYGPQGDTQYF. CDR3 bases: TGCGCCAGCAGTGAATATGGACCGCAGGGAGATACGCAGTATTTT.

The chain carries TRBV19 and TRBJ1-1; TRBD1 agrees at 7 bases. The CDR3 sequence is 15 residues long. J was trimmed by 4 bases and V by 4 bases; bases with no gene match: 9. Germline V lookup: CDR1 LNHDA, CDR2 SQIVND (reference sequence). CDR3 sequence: CASSTQGIEGTEAFF. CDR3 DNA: TGTGCCAGTAGTACACAGGGGATAGAAGGCACTGAAGCTTTCTTT.

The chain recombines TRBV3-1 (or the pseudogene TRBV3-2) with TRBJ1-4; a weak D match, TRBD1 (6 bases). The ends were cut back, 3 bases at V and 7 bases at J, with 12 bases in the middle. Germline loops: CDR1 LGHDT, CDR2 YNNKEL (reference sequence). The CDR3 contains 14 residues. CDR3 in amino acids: CASSHRQDSEKLFF. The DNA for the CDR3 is TGTGCCAGCAGCCACAGACAGGACAGTGAAAAACTGTTTTTT.

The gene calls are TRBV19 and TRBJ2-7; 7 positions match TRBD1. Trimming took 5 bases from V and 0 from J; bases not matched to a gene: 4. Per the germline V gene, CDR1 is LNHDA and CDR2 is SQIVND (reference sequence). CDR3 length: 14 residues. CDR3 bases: TGTGCCAGTAGTGCCCAGGGGGACTCCTACGAGCAGTACTTC. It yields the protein CASSAQGDSYEQYF.

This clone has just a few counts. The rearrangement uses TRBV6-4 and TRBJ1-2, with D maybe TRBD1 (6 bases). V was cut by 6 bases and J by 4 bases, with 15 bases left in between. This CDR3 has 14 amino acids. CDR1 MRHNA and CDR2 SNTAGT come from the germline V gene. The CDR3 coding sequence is TGTGCCAGCAGCCCGGAACAGGGAGGCTATGGCTACACCTTC. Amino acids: CASSPEQGGYGYTF.

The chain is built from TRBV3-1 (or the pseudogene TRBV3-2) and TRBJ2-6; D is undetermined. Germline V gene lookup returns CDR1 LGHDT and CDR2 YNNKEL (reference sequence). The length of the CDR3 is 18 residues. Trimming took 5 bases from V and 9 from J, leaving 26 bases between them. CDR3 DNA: TGTGCCAGCAGCAAGAGTATCACCCTTCACAAAGTCGGCAACGTCCTGACTTTC. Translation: CASSKSITLHKVGNVLTF.